This TCR beta chain was identified during a study of blood T cell repertoires in COVID-19. The overall study: Material from acute and convalescent COVID-19 was sourced from the United States, Italy and Spain. Nucleic acid was either cDNA or gDNA, and it came from T cells, B-cell-depleted T cells, or PBMCs.

Germline lookup yields CDR1 SEHNR and CDR2 FQNEAQ (reference sequence). The length of the CDR3 is 15 residues. Germline trimming cut 5 bases from V and 4 bases from J; bases unmatched to any gene: 7. Source study methods: It was from reference gene primer amplification that nucleated cell counts were estimated. Profiled with immunoSEQ multiplex PCR; TCRdb holds only in-frame clones, not every one. V and J calls and clone size are as listed in that table; D and trimming were resolved from the DNA. In the table there are about 110,000 clones, roughly 82% of which are singletons. The sequenced sample was peripheral blood. This receptor was identified in a woman in her fifties or sixties with acute or convalescent COVID-19. This chain uses TRBV7-9 with TRBJ2-5, with 10 bases identical to TRBD1. The CDR3 here is CASSPRTGGGETQYF. DNA for the CDR3: TGTGCCAGCAGCCCTCGGACAGGGGGGGGAGAGACCCAGTACTTC.